These 32 T cell receptor beta chains were sequenced from one sample in a study of blood T cell repertoires in COVID-19. Profiling relied on immunoSEQ multiplex PCR, and the TCRdb table lists in-frame clones only, not all of them. Of a few hundred thousand clones in the sample, approximately 86% were seen once. Sequencing was done on a sample of PBMCs or T cells enriched from blood (not recorded which). The source is a woman aged 25-40 years who had recovered from COVID-19.

This rearrangement joins TRBV4-1 to TRBJ1-5; a weak D match, TRBD1 (5 bases). V was pared by 1 base and J by 0 bases, with 10 bases between. The CDR3 sequence is 16 residues long. Germline CDR1 MGHRA, CDR2 YSYEKL. As DNA, the CDR3 is TGCGCCAGCAGCCAAGGGGGGGGTATTAGCAATCAGCCCCAGCATTTT. Translated, it gives CASSQGGGISNQPQHF.

The chain carries TRBV25-1 and TRBJ2-3; D might be TRBD2 (6 bases). This CDR3 is 15 amino acids long. Trimming cost V 8 bases and J 6 bases, with 21 bases left between them. Germline V gene data show CDR1 as MGHDK and CDR2 as SYGVNS. CDR3 in DNA: TGTGCCAGCGGTAGAGGTGTGACGGGAGAGGATACGCAGTATTTT. As protein: CASGRGVTGEDTQYF.

The chain combines TRBV9 with TRBJ2-1; 8 bases are a match to TRBD1. With 0 bases clipped from V and 5 bases from J, the junction kept 1 base outside the gene matches. Per the germline V gene, CDR1 is SGDLS and CDR2 is YYNGEE. This CDR3 has 14 residues. The CDR3 DNA reads as TGTGCCAGCAGCGTAGGGGACAGGAACAATGAGCAGTTCTTC. Translated: CASSVGDRNNEQFF.

The chain couples TRBV6-2 or TRBV6-3 to TRBJ1-6, with a possible D match to TRBD1 (5 bases). The CDR3 contains 12 residues. Germline V gene data show CDR1 as MNHEY and CDR2 as SVGEGT. Trimming cost V 5 bases and J 7 bases, with 6 bases left between them. The CDR3 region is CASSAGNSPLHF. The CDR3 DNA is TGTGCCAGCAGTGCAGGGAATTCACCCCTCCACTTT.

This chain joins TRBV3-1 (or the pseudogene TRBV3-2) and TRBJ2-1; TRBD1 might be the D (6 bases). V dropped 1 base and J dropped 7 bases, with 20 bases sitting between them. The CDR3 is made up of 17 amino acids. CDR1 and CDR2 (germline): LGHDT, YNNKEL (reference sequence). The CDR3 is CASSQGPFDRTGNEQFF. The CDR3 nucleotides read TGTGCCAGCAGCCAAGGGCCCTTTGACAGGACGGGGAATGAGCAGTTCTTC.

The chain recombines TRBV5-1 with TRBJ2-3; possibly TRBD2 for D (6 bases). CDR3 size: 14 residues. V was pared by 0 bases and J by 4 bases, with 9 bases between. CDR1 is SGHRS, CDR2 YFSETQ, per germline. CDR3 sequence: CASSLAASADTQYF. DNA for the CDR3: TGCGCCAGCAGCTTGGCGGCTAGCGCAGATACGCAGTATTTT.

The V and J genes are TRBV24-1 and TRBJ2-3; D gene uncertain. CDR1 and CDR2 (germline): KGHDR, SFDVKD. V lost 6 bases and J lost 6, with 6 bases in between. CDR3 length: 11 amino acids. CDR3 sequence reads: CATSSVDTQYF. CDR3 in DNA: TGTGCCACCAGTTCGGTGGATACGCAGTATTTT.

This clone was observed a few times. The rearrangement joins TRBV7-8 to TRBJ1-2; TRBD1 matches 7 bases. The CDR3 is 15 amino acids. With V trimmed by 4 bases and J by 3 bases, 8 bases remained unmatched. Germline V gives CDR1 SGHVS, CDR2 FQNEAQ. CDR3 sequence reads: CASSSRQGVDYGYTF. For the CDR3, the DNA is TGTGCCAGCAGCTCCAGACAGGGAGTCGACTATGGCTACACCTTC.

The chain couples TRBV6-5 to TRBJ2-3, with D unresolved. CDR3 length: 14 amino acids. Trimming stripped 0 bases from V and 4 bases from J, with 8 bases between. Germline assignment: CDR1 MNHEY and CDR2 SVGAGI. CDR3 bases: TGTGCCAGCAGTTACTCGCAGTCTCCAGATACGCAGTATTTT. Amino acids: CASSYSQSPDTQYF.

The chain has TRBV5-1 and TRBJ2-1; 10 nucleotides line up with TRBD1. The J segment lost 9 bases and the V segment lost 0 bases, leaving 15 bases of the junction unmatched. CDR3 length equals 18 residues. The germline gives CDR1 SGHRS, CDR2 YFSETQ. The CDR3 bases are TGCGCCAGCAGCTTGGGTACTCGACAGGGGGCTCTTCACGGTGAGCAGTTCTTC. Protein sequence: CASSLGTRQGALHGEQFF.

CDR3 sequence reads: CASTTSSGIYNEQFF. In nucleotides, the CDR3 is TGTGCCAGCACCACCTCTAGCGGGATCTACAATGAGCAGTTCTTC. The chain combines TRBV28 with TRBJ2-1; 9 bases line up with TRBD2. J was trimmed by 3 bases and V by 7 bases; bases with no gene match: 7. The CDR3 length is 15 residues. CDR1 and CDR2 from the germline V gene are MDHEN and SYDVKM.

V usage is TRBV5-6 and J usage is TRBJ1-1; weak D call: TRBD1 (5 bases). V gave up 6 bases and J gave up 2 bases, with 11 bases separating them. This CDR3 region has 13 residues. The germline CDR1 and CDR2 sequences are SGHDT and YYEEEE. The CDR3 coding sequence is TGTGCCAGCACGGCTGGGGCAAACACTGAAGCTTTCTTT. Translation: CASTAGANTEAFF.

CDR3 loop: CASSRDRGLATTTDTQYF. DNA for the CDR3: TGTGCCAGCTCACGAGACAGGGGGCTGGCCACAACCACAGATACGCAGTATTTT. The chain recombines TRBV18 with TRBJ2-3, with 10 bases that match TRBD1. V dropped 4 bases and J dropped 2; count of bases not matched to a gene: 12. This CDR3 has 18 amino acids. Germline CDR1 is KGHSH and CDR2 is LQKENI.

CDR3 in amino acids: CASSYSSGGRTYNSPLHF. The CDR3 DNA reads TGTGCCAGCAGTTACTCTAGCGGGGGCAGGACCTATAATTCACCCCTCCACTTT. The chain couples TRBV27 to TRBJ1-6, with D maybe TRBD1 (6 bases). Trimming pared 4 bases from V and 2 bases from J, leaving 18 bases between. Germline CDR1 is MNHEY and CDR2 is SMNVEV (reference sequence). The CDR3 is made up of 18 amino acids.

The chain couples TRBV18 to TRBJ2-5; D is ambiguous. Trimming pared 6 bases from V and 7 bases from J, leaving 18 bases between. Germline V CDR1 and CDR2: KGHSH, LQKENI. CDR3 length equals 14 residues. Here the CDR3 reads CASSPTMRMGTQYF. CDR3 in DNA: TGTGCCAGCTCGCCAACGATGAGGATGGGGACCCAGTACTTC.

The chain recombines TRBV2 with TRBJ2-7; 9 bases are a match to TRBD1. The CDR3 contains 15 residues. Per the germline V gene, CDR1 is SNHLY and CDR2 is FYNNEI. V was pared by 7 bases and J by 1 base, with 8 bases of the junction left unmatched. As DNA, the CDR3 is TGTGCCAGCACTACAGGGGGCGCGAGATCCTACGAGCAGTACTTC. Residues: CASTTGGARSYEQYF.

The genes are TRBV28 and TRBJ1-4, with 10 positions matching TRBD1. V gave up 2 bases and J gave up 12 bases; unmatched junction bases: 9. CDR1 and CDR2 from the germline V gene are MDHEN and SYDVKM. CDR3 size: 15 residues. CDR3 coding DNA: TGTGCCAGCAGTTTACTAGGGGACAGGGGTTCGGAACTGTTTTTT. It translates to CASSLLGDRGSELFF.

The chain joins TRBV30 to TRBJ1-4, with no clear D. Per germline, CDR1 GTSNPN and CDR2 SVGIG (reference sequence). Trimming removed 4 bases from V and 10 bases from J, with 19 bases in between. This CDR3 has 14 residues. This chain's CDR3 is CAWKGEAREGKLFF. Written as DNA, the CDR3 is TGTGCCTGGAAAGGAGAGGCAAGGGAGGGAAAACTGTTTTTT.

The chain joins TRBV29-1 to TRBJ2-5; D call uncertain. The CDR3 sequence is 10 residues long. Trimming removed 4 bases at V and 5 bases at J, with 5 bases between. Germline V gene sequence: CDR1 SQVTM, CDR2 ANQGSEA. Written as DNA, the CDR3 is TGCAGCGTTGGTTCGGAGACCCAGTACTTC. Translating it yields CSVGSETQYF.

The chain carries TRBV30 and TRBJ2-1, with unresolved D. V lost 0 bases, J lost 9 bases, and 9 bases lay in between. The germline gives CDR1 GTSNPN, CDR2 SVGIG (reference sequence). This CDR3 region has 12 residues. CDR3 nucleotide sequence: TGTGCCTGGAGTGTTCCGCGGAGTGAGCAGTTCTTC. This gives the protein CAWSVPRSEQFF.

The chain combines TRBV3-1 (or the pseudogene TRBV3-2) with TRBJ2-1; 9 nucleotides line up with TRBD1. Germline CDR1 and CDR2: LGHDT and YNNKEL (reference sequence). The V and J ends lost 1 base and 4 bases, in that order; junction bases with no gene match: 5. The CDR3 length is 16 residues. CDR3 residues: CASSQVTGGAYNEQFF. CDR3 bases: TGTGCCAGCAGCCAAGTAACAGGGGGCGCTTACAATGAGCAGTTCTTC.

The V and J genes are TRBV27 and TRBJ2-3; 11 nucleotides align to TRBD2. The V gene end was trimmed by 3 bases and the J gene end by 2 bases; junction bases not matched to a gene: 7. The CDR3 extends over 17 amino acids. Germline loops: CDR1 MNHEY, CDR2 SMNVEV (reference sequence). CDR3 amino acids: CASSFVLAGGPTDTQYF. The CDR3 nucleotides read TGTGCCAGCAGTTTTGTGCTAGCGGGGGGACCCACAGATACGCAGTATTTT.

V gene TRBV9 combines with J gene TRBJ2-1, with 8 bases that match TRBD2. Germline-derived CDR1 and CDR2 are SGDLS and YYNGEE. V lost 4 bases and J lost 3; bases outside the gene matches: 6. CDR3 length equals 15 residues. CDR3 protein: CASSLERGIYNEQFF. As DNA, the CDR3 is TGTGCCAGCAGCTTGGAGCGGGGGATCTACAATGAGCAGTTCTTC.

This clone was detected once. The chain recombines TRBV5-1 with TRBJ2-7; 7 nucleotides match TRBD1. Trimming took 2 bases from V and 6 from J; bases not matched to a gene: 2. Germline V gene lookup returns CDR1 SGHRS and CDR2 YFSETQ. The CDR3 has 12 amino acids. Here the CDR3 DNA reads TGCGCCAGCAGCTTCAACAGGGGCGAGCAGTACTTC. Its translation: CASSFNRGEQYF.

The V and J genes are TRBV19 and TRBJ1-5, with D possibly TRBD1 on 5 matching bases. The CDR3 covers 13 residues. From germline, CDR1 is LNHDA and CDR2 SQIVND (reference sequence). V gave up 4 bases and J gave up 5 bases, with 9 bases separating them. This CDR3 is CASSTGLHQPQHF. Here the CDR3 DNA reads TGTGCCAGTAGTACAGGGCTCCATCAGCCCCAGCATTTT.

The V and J genes are TRBV4-3 and TRBJ1-2; no definite D call. The length of the CDR3 is 13 residues. CDR1 is LGHNA and CDR2 is YSLEER in the germline V gene. V was cut by 3 bases and J by 3 bases, with 8 bases left in between. In DNA form, the CDR3 reads TGCGCCAGCAGCCAGGACGGGGACTATGGCTACACCTTC. This gives the protein CASSQDGDYGYTF.

The V call is TRBV19, the J call TRBJ2-1, with 12 bases matching TRBD2. Germline CDR1 reads LNHDA; CDR2 reads SQIVND (reference sequence). The CDR3 is 15 residues long. V lost 5 bases to trimming and J lost 6 bases; unmatched junction nucleotides: 5. Here the CDR3 reads CASSLGLAGSNEQFF. As DNA, the CDR3 is TGTGCCAGTAGTCTGGGACTAGCGGGTTCCAATGAGCAGTTCTTC.

The chain employs TRBV5-1 and TRBJ1-2; 8 bases are a match to TRBD1. With 3 bases clipped from V and 9 bases from J, the junction kept 4 bases outside the gene matches. Germline CDR1 reads SGHRS; CDR2 reads YFSETQ. The CDR3 covers 12 residues. CDR3: CASSSDRVSYTF. CDR3 bases: TGCGCCAGCAGCTCGGACAGGGTGAGCTACACCTTC. The full variable domain, completed using reference TRBV5-1 and TRBJ1-2, is KAGVTQTPRYLIKTRGQQVTLSCSPISGHRSVSWYQQTPGQGLQFLFEYFSETQRNKGNFPGRFSGRQFSNSRSEMNVSTLELGDSALYLCASSSDRVSYTFGSGTRLTVV.

The CDR3 DNA reads TGTGCCAGCAGTCACCGACAGGGGAATGGGAATTCACCCCTCCACTTT. It is translated as CASSHRQGNGNSPLHF. The gene calls are TRBV28 and TRBJ1-6; 8 bases line up with TRBD1. Germline CDR1 reads MDHEN; CDR2 reads SYDVKM. This CDR3 comprises 16 residues. Germline trimming cut 5 bases from V and 7 bases from J; bases unmatched to any gene: 10. The full variable domain, rest sourced from reference TRBV28 and TRBJ1-6, is DVKVTQSSRYLVKRTGEKVFLECVQDMDHENMFWYRQDPGLGLRLIYFSYDVKMKEKGDIPEGYSVSREKKERFSLILESASTNQTSMYLCASSHRQGNGNSPLHFGNGTRLTVT.

CDR3 DNA sequence: TGTGCCTGGAGTGTACTAGAACGGACTGAAGCTTTCTTT. This gives the protein CAWSVLERTEAFF. The V call is TRBV30, the J call TRBJ1-1; no definite D call. Per germline, CDR1 GTSNPN and CDR2 SVGIG (reference sequence). Trimming stripped 0 bases from V and 5 bases from J, with 10 bases between. The CDR3 has 13 residues.

The genes are TRBV2 and TRBJ2-7, with no clear D. V was clipped by 3 bases and J by 3 bases, with 6 bases between them. CDR3 size: 12 residues. Germline V gene data show CDR1 as SNHLY and CDR2 as FYNNEI. The CDR3 region has the DNA TGTGCCAGCAGTGACACGGGCTACGAGCAGTACTTC. Translating it yields CASSDTGYEQYF.

CDR3 in DNA: TGTGCCAGCAGTTTATCGTGGGGCCACTCTGGAAACACCATATATTTT. Translated, it gives CASSLSWGHSGNTIYF. The chain is built from TRBV27 and TRBJ1-3; possibly TRBD1 for D (5 bases). Trimming pared 0 bases from V and 0 bases from J, leaving 9 bases between. Per the germline V gene, CDR1 is MNHEY and CDR2 is SMNVEV (reference sequence). This CDR3 is built from 16 residues.